The entry that follows covers one T cell receptor beta chain sequence. The sample belongs to a study of CD8 T cells in Susac syndrome. Trimming took 0 bases from V and 1 from J, leaving 6 bases between them. The germline gives CDR1 LGHDT, CDR2 YNNKEL (reference sequence). The CDR3 is made up of 14 amino acids. An amount of RNA that ranged from roughly 0.5 to 1 ug was reverse transcribed with random hexamers. TCRdb processed the immunoSEQ multiplex PCR reads anew with MiXCR; each CDR3 protein has one entry. Of some 130,000 distinct CDR3 sequences in the sample, around nine tenths are singletons; the top ten hold around 0.24%.

Sequencing was done on a sample of CD8+ T cells from PBMCs. The source is a human donor with multiple sclerosis. This chain connects TRBV3-1 to TRBJ2-5; D call uncertain. CDR3 region: CASSQERSQETQYF. The CDR3 region has the DNA TGTGCCAGCAGCCAAGAACGGAGCCAAGAGACCCAGTACTTC.